The 27 T cell receptor beta chains below come from one sample, sequenced in a study of beta chain features in type 1 diabetes. Study-wide results and limits: Shortening of TCRB CDR3s, moderate but significant, appeared in all four CD4+ subsets of Type 1 diabetes patients.

Their specific antigens are unknown. All of the isolated RNA was reverse transcribed, so expressed TCRB transcripts were sequenced. Data came from immunoSEQ multiplex PCR; TCRdb stores just in-frame clones and leaves some out. This table holds some 270,000 clones, about 11% found once. The sequenced sample was naive CD4+ T cells from blood. All receptors derive from a man aged 25 to 45 with type 1 diabetes.

The V and J genes are TRBV5-4 and TRBJ1-6, with D unclear. Germline loops: CDR1 SGHNT, CDR2 YYREEE (reference sequence). The CDR3 runs to 17 residues. With 0 bases removed from V and 0 bases from J, the gap between germline ends came to 10 bases. As DNA, the CDR3 is TGTGCCAGCAGCTTGGCTAGCGGGAGCTCCTATAATTCACCCCTCCACTTT. Protein product: CASSLASGSSYNSPLHF. The complete variable domain, with remaining parts taken from reference TRBV5-4 and TRBJ1-6, reads ETGVTQSPTHLIKTRGQQVTLRCSSQSGHNTVSWYQQALGQGPQFIFQYYREEENGRGNFPPRFSGLQFPNYSSELNVNALELDDSALYLCASSLASGSSYNSPLHFGNGTRLTVT.

The chain joins TRBV4-1 to TRBJ1-1; 7 nucleotides agree with TRBD1. Germline V gene sequence: CDR1 MGHRA, CDR2 YSYEKL. V lost 3 bases to trimming and J lost 4 bases; unmatched junction nucleotides: 11. The CDR3 sequence is 16 residues long. The CDR3 region is CASSQADRARFTEAFF. CDR3 DNA: TGCGCCAGCAGCCAGGCCGACAGGGCCCGGTTCACTGAAGCTTTCTTT.

This chain connects TRBV5-6 to TRBJ2-6, with 10 positions matching TRBD1. CDR3 length equals 19 residues. After removal of 0 bases from V and 3 bases from J, the junction contained 9 bases not matched to a gene. CDR1 SGHDT and CDR2 YYEEEE come from the germline V gene. CDR3 coding DNA: TGTGCCAGCAGCTTGGGTGGACAGGGGGTTCGGCGTGGGGCCAACGTCCTGACTTTC. It encodes CASSLGGQGVRRGANVLTF.

This rearrangement joins TRBV9 to TRBJ2-7; the D gene is possibly TRBD2 (5 bases). V was cut by 2 bases and J by 3 bases, with 9 bases left in between. Germline assignment: CDR1 SGDLS and CDR2 YYNGEE. This CDR3 contains 13 residues. The CDR3 reads CASSVSGNYEQYF. The DNA for the CDR3 is TGTGCCAGCAGCGTCTCCGGGAACTACGAGCAGTACTTC.

This clone was detected only a few times. The V call is TRBV28, the J call TRBJ1-1; D might be TRBD1 (6 bases). V dropped 5 bases and J dropped 1 base, with 14 bases sitting between them. Germline CDR1 MDHEN, CDR2 SYDVKM. This CDR3 is 15 amino acids long. The CDR3 nucleotides read TGTGCCAGCAGTCCACAGGGCGCCCAGAACACTGAAGCTTTCTTT. It encodes CASSPQGAQNTEAFF. The complete variable domain, with remaining parts taken from reference TRBV28 and TRBJ1-1, reads DVKVTQSSRYLVKRTGEKVFLECVQDMDHENMFWYRQDPGLGLRLIYFSYDVKMKEKGDIPEGYSVSREKKERFSLILESASTNQTSMYLCASSPQGAQNTEAFFGQGTRLTVV.

V and J are TRBV6-5 and TRBJ2-1, with 10 bases matching TRBD1. The CDR3 length is 16 residues. V lost 4 bases to trimming and J lost 4 bases; unmatched junction nucleotides: 7. Germline V gene lookup returns CDR1 MNHEY and CDR2 SVGAGI. CDR3 in DNA: TGTGCCAGCAGTTTAACTGGGACAGGGGCATACAATGAGCAGTTCTTC. Translating it yields CASSLTGTGAYNEQFF.

The chain recombines TRBV15 with TRBJ1-6, with TRBD1 matching 10 bases. CDR1 and CDR2 from the germline V gene are LNHNV and YYDKDF (reference sequence). Trimming at V came to 5 bases and at J to 9 bases, leaving 10 bases not matched to a gene. This CDR3 is 16 amino acids long. CDR3 DNA: TGTGCCACCAGCTCGGGGTTGACAGGGGGCGTTTCACCCCTCCACTTT. Protein sequence: CATSSGLTGGVSPLHF.

The chain uses TRBV6-6 and TRBJ1-5; 7 bases map to TRBD1. This CDR3 is 14 amino acids long. J lost 4 bases, V lost 5 bases, and 5 bases had no gene match. Germline values: CDR1 MNHNY, CDR2 SVGAGI (reference sequence). CDR3 amino acids: CASSNRDSNQPQHF. Here the CDR3 DNA reads TGTGCCAGCAGTAACCGGGACAGTAATCAGCCCCAGCATTTT.

This clone occurred a few times. The J gene is TRBJ2-2, the V gene TRBV4-2; unclear D gene. The ends were cut back, 0 bases at V and 0 bases at J, with 8 bases in the middle. The CDR3 has 16 residues. Germline-derived CDR1 and CDR2 are LGHNA and YNFKEQ. CDR3 loop: CASSQEARTNTGELFF. The CDR3 DNA reads TGTGCCAGCAGCCAAGAGGCCAGAACGAACACCGGGGAGCTGTTTTTT.

J is TRBJ2-5 and V is TRBV30, with 11 bases identical to TRBD2. This CDR3 spans 15 amino acids. The germline V gene encodes CDR1 GTSNPN and CDR2 SVGIG (reference sequence). Trimming at V came to 2 bases and at J to 4 bases, leaving 6 bases not matched to a gene. The DNA of the CDR3 is TGTGCCTGGAGTACCGGGACTAGCGGAGGAGAGACCCAGTACTTC. Its protein product is CAWSTGTSGGETQYF.

This clone turned up a few times. The chain is built from TRBV4-3 and TRBJ2-1, with TRBD2 as a possible D gene (6 bases). CDR1 and CDR2 (germline): LGHNA, YSLEER. This CDR3 comprises 13 residues. Deletions cut 3 bases from V and 10 bases from J, with 13 bases between. Written as DNA, the CDR3 is TGCGCCAGCAGCCATCCCGGGGGTCCAGAGCAGTTCTTC. Residues: CASSHPGGPEQFF.

The rearrangement joins TRBV20-1 to TRBJ2-1, with D perhaps TRBD2 (5 bases). Trimming removed 4 bases from V and 10 bases from J, with 11 bases in between. CDR1 and CDR2 from the germline V gene are DFQATT and SNEGSKA (reference sequence). The CDR3 runs to 11 residues. CDR3 loop: CSAIGSGEQFF. The DNA of the CDR3 is TGCAGTGCTATCGGGTCGGGGGAGCAGTTCTTC.

This chain joins TRBV6-6 and TRBJ2-2, with a weak D call TRBD2 (5 bases). The CDR3 has 15 amino acids. The V gene lost 8 bases and the J gene lost 5 bases, with 18 bases spanning the gap. The germline V gene has CDR1 MNHNY and CDR2 SVGAGI (reference sequence). CDR3 residues: CASPGPERGTGELFF. The CDR3 DNA follows: TGTGCCAGCCCCGGCCCAGAGCGAGGGACCGGGGAGCTGTTTTTT.

The chain links TRBV7-9 to TRBJ2-7; a weak D match, TRBD1 (5 bases). CDR3 length: 14 amino acids. V was shortened by 1 base and J by 2 bases, with 9 bases between the two germline ends. Germline CDR1 and CDR2: SEHNR and FQNEAQ (reference sequence). The DNA for the CDR3 is TGTGCCAGCAGCTTAGGGACAATCCCCTACGAGCAGTACTTC. It yields the protein CASSLGTIPYEQYF.

A few counts support this clone. The chain uses TRBV7-8 and TRBJ2-2; 9 bases agree with TRBD1. Looked up from germline, CDR1 is SGHVS and CDR2 is FQNEAQ. The CDR3 has 17 residues. Trimming cost V 2 bases and J 5 bases; bases outside gene matches: 9. The CDR3 region is CASSLSRDRVLTGELFF. DNA for the CDR3: TGTGCCAGCAGCTTAAGTAGGGACAGGGTCCTTACCGGGGAGCTGTTTTTT.

This clone came up a few times. V gene TRBV7-8 combines with J gene TRBJ1-4; a possible D gene is TRBD1 (5 bases). Per germline, CDR1 SGHVS and CDR2 FQNEAQ. Deletions cut 4 bases from V and 4 bases from J, with 13 bases between. The CDR3 loop spans 15 amino acids. CDR3 in amino acids: CASSSLPGGNEKLFF. In DNA, the CDR3 is TGTGCCAGCAGCTCCCTCCCGGGGGGTAATGAAAAACTGTTTTTT.

The DNA of the CDR3 is TGTGCCAGCAGCCAAGCGGGACAGCGCAACCCCCTCCACTTT. Its protein is CASSQAGQRNPLHF. The chain uses TRBV14 and TRBJ1-6; 7 positions match TRBD1. Germline V CDR1 and CDR2: SGHDN, FVKESK. The CDR3 consists of 14 residues. V lost 1 base, J lost 13 bases, and 7 bases stayed unmatched.

This clone was detected only a few times. V is TRBV5-1 and J is TRBJ2-3; D is ambiguous. Germline assignment: CDR1 SGHRS and CDR2 YFSETQ. The CDR3 runs 13 residues. Trimming removed 4 bases at V and 4 bases at J, with 10 bases between. DNA of the CDR3: TGCGCCAGCAGCCAGGCCAAGGCAGATACGCAGTATTTT. Translation: CASSQAKADTQYF.

CDR3 bases: TGTGCCAGCAGCCCACCCGGGACTAGTATGCTCGAGCAGTACTTC. The encoded protein is CASSPPGTSMLEQYF. The rearrangement joins TRBV28 to TRBJ2-7, with 8 positions matching TRBD2. The CDR3 length is 15 residues. The junction had 13 bases not matched to a gene; V was cut back by 6 bases and J by 6 bases. Germline loops: CDR1 MDHEN, CDR2 SYDVKM.

The DNA of the CDR3 is TGTGCCAGCCGGAGGGATCAGCCCCAGCATTTT. This gives the protein CASRRDQPQHF. The chain is built from TRBV28 and TRBJ1-5; D unresolved. Germline V gene lookup returns CDR1 MDHEN and CDR2 SYDVKM. The V end lost 8 bases, the J end lost 5 bases, and 7 bases lay between the germline ends. The length of the CDR3 is 11 residues.

This clone has more than one count but fewer than ten. This sequence joins TRBV7-9 and TRBJ1-5; 9 nucleotides match TRBD1. CDR3 length equals 14 residues. CDR1 is SEHNR and CDR2 is FQNEAQ in the germline V gene (reference sequence). After removal of 1 base from V and 10 bases from J, the junction contained 5 bases not matched to a gene. The CDR3 here is CASSLGDRDYPQHF. The CDR3 DNA reads as TGTGCCAGCAGCTTAGGGGACAGGGACTATCCCCAGCATTTT.

To note about this clone: Within the sample, other DNA sequences also encode this same CDR3. V usage is TRBV5-1 and J usage is TRBJ2-2; 9 bases map to TRBD1. J was trimmed by 2 bases and V by 3 bases; bases with no gene match: 2. Germline lookup yields CDR1 SGHRS and CDR2 YFSETQ. The CDR3 totals 15 residues. CDR3 in DNA: TGCGCCAGCAGCTCGGGACAGGGAAACACCGGGGAGCTGTTTTTT. This codes for CASSSGQGNTGELFF.

This clone turned up a few times. The V and J genes are TRBV2 and TRBJ2-5; D uncertain. Germline loops: CDR1 SNHLY, CDR2 FYNNEI. V lost 3 bases and J 5 bases, leaving 7 bases between the germline ends. The CDR3 is 12 amino acids. CDR3 nucleotides: TGTGCCAGCAGTGACGCAGCGGAGACCCAGTACTTC. Amino acids: CASSDAAETQYF.

This clone has just a few counts. V is TRBV4-3 and J is TRBJ1-1, with TRBD1 as a possible D gene (5 bases). Germline CDR1 and CDR2: LGHNA and YSLEER. The CDR3 spans 14 residues. The V end lost 5 bases, the J end lost 11 bases, and 21 bases lay between the germline ends. The CDR3 nucleotides are TGCGCCAGCAGCGGCCGGGACTATCGGGCCGGGGCTTTCTTT. Amino acids: CASSGRDYRAGAFF.

CDR3 nucleotide sequence: TGTGCCTGGAGTGCCAGCGGGGGGTGGAATGAGCAGTTCTTC. It codes for CAWSASGGWNEQFF. The V gene is TRBV30, the J gene TRBJ2-1, with TRBD2 matching over 9 bases. V dropped 1 base and J dropped 7; count of bases not matched to a gene: 5. This CDR3 has 14 residues. Per the germline V gene, CDR1 is GTSNPN and CDR2 is SVGIG (reference sequence).

This CDR3 reads CASQPGQGRYEQYF. The CDR3 coding sequence is TGTGCCAGTCAACCGGGACAGGGGCGGTACGAGCAGTACTTC. This rearrangement joins TRBV2 to TRBJ2-7, with 10 bases lining up with TRBD1. The CDR3 totals 14 residues. With 9 bases clipped from V and 4 bases from J, the junction kept 9 bases outside the gene matches. From germline, CDR1 is SNHLY and CDR2 FYNNEI.

The chain links TRBV7-9 to TRBJ1-2; tentatively, D is TRBD1 (5 bases). The germline V and J ends were trimmed by 1 base and 8 bases, with 8 bases remaining between them. The CDR3 length is 12 residues. Germline loops: CDR1 SEHNR, CDR2 FQNEAQ (reference sequence). The CDR3 protein is CASSLGQNGYTF. Written as DNA, the CDR3 is TGTGCCAGCAGCTTAGGACAGAACGGCTACACCTTC.